This T cell receptor beta chain appears in the sequencing data of a study of Graves' ophthalmopathy and Graves' hyperthyroidism. Study-wide points: Stable hyperthyroidism and ophthalmopathy were told apart by a 13-signature model, which achieved 85% to 90% sensitivity and nearly 84% specificity.

In this sample, this clonotype turned up many times. Its specificity is not known. RNA transcripts yielded amplified TCR beta CDR3 regions. Second-round multiplex PCR followed a first-round RT-PCR using HTBI primers. Via MiXCR, TCRdb re-called the multiplex PCR reads, giving one row per CDR3 protein. The sample includes 200,000 to 250,000 distinct CDR3 sequences, approximately 29% seen only once; the top ten take approximately 8.2%. Symptoms, serum thyroxine and TRAb, thyroid ultrasound, and orbital computed tomography formed the diagnostic basis. The PBMCs used were ones drawn from less than 12 ml of fresh peripheral blood. The CDR3 runs 14 residues. J was trimmed by 7 bases and V by 7 bases; bases with no gene match: 12. Germline CDR1 reads LNHDA; CDR2 reads SQIVND (reference sequence).

The clonotype comes from a man aged 50-59 years with Graves' ophthalmopathy. Material for sequencing was peripheral blood. The chain recombines TRBV19 with TRBJ1-1; 7 bases map to TRBD1. The CDR3 DNA reads as TGTGCCAGTACCCCGACAGGGATTATGGATGAAGCTTTCTTT. Translated, it gives CASTPTGIMDEAFF.